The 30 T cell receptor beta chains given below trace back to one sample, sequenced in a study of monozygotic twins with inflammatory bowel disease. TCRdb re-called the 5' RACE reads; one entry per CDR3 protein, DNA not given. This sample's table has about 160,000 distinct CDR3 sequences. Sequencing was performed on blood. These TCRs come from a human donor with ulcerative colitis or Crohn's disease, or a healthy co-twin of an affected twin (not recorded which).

CDR3 amino acids: CAISEKPSGGDYNEQFF. The V call is TRBV10-3, the J call TRBJ2-1; TCRdb indicates TRBD2, and absent DNA this call remains unverified. This CDR3 contains 17 residues. The V gene's germline CDR1 is ENHRY and CDR2 SYGVKD.

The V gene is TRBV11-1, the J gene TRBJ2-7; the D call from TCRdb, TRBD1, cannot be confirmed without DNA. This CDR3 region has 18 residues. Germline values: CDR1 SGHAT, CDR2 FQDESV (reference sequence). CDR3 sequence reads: CASSLVSVSGQGAHEQYF.

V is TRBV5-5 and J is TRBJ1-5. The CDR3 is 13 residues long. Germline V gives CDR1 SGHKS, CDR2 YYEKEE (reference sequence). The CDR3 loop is CASSLDTAQPQHF.

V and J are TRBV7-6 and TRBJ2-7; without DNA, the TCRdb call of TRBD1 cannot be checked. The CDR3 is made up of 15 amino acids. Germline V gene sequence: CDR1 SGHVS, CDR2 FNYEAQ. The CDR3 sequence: CASSIQRGQSYEQYF.

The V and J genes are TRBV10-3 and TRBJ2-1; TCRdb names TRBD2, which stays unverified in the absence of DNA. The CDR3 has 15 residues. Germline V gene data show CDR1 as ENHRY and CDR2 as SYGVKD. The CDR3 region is CAISQAGGTTYEQFF.

This chain's CDR3 is CSVGSQETQYF. The rearrangement joins TRBV29-1 to TRBJ2-5. The CDR3 contains 11 residues. CDR1 SQVTM and CDR2 ANQGSEA come from the germline V gene.

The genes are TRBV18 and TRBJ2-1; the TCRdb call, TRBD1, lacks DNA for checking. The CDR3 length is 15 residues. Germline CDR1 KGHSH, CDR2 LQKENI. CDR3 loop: CASSLMGTVANEQFF.

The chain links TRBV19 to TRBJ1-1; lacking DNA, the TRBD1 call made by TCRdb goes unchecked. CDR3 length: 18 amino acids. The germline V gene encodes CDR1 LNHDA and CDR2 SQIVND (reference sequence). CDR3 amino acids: CASSMPGTLTAMNTEAFF.

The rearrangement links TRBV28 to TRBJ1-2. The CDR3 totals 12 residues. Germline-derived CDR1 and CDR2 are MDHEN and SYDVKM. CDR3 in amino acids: CASIPPVGGYTF.

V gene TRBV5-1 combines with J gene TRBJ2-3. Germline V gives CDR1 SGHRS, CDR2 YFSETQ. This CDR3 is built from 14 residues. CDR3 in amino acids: CASSLGRYTDTQYF.

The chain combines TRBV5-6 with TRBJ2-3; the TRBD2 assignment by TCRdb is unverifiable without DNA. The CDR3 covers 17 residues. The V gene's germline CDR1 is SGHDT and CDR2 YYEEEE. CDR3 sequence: CASSPQLGSPGTDTQYF. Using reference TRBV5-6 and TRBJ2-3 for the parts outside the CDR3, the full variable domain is DAGVTQSPTHLIKTRGQQVTLRCSPKSGHDTVSWYQQALGQGPQFIFQYYEEEERQRGNFPDRFSGHQFPNYSSELNVNALLLGDSALYLCASSPQLGSPGTDTQYFGPGTRLTVL.

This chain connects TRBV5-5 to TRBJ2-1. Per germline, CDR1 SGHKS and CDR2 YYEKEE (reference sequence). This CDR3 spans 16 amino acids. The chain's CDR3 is CASSLAIGSSYNEQFF.

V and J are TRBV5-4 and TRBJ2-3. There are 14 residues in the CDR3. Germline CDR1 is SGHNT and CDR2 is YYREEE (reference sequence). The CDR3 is CTSSLVGDTDTQYF. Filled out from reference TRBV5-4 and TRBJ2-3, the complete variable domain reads ETGVTQSPTHLIKTRGQQVTLRCSSQSGHNTVSWYQQALGQGPQFIFQYYREEENGRGNFPPRFSGLQFPNYSSELNVNALELDDSALYLCTSSLVGDTDTQYFGPGTRLTVL.

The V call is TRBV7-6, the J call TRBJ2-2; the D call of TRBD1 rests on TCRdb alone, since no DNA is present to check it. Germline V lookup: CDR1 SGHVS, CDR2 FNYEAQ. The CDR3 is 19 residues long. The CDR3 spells CASSPHIGQSPLNTGELFF. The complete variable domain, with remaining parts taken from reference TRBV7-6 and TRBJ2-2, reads GAGVSQSPRYKVTKRGQDVALRCDPISGHVSLYWYRQALGQGPEFLTYFNYEAQQDKSGLPNDRFSAERPEGSISTLTIQRTEQRDSAMYRCASSPHIGQSPLNTGELFFGEGSRLTVL.

CDR3 in amino acids: CASSEPADYNEQFF. The rearrangement links TRBV25-1 to TRBJ2-1. CDR3 length equals 14 residues. Germline V gene sequence: CDR1 MGHDK, CDR2 SYGVNS.

The CDR3 here is CASSQLGQGIIHEQYF. The chain uses TRBV7-9 and TRBJ2-7; TCRdb gives TRBD1 as the D gene, but with no DNA this cannot be confirmed. The CDR3 runs to 16 residues. Germline V gene lookup returns CDR1 SEHNR and CDR2 FQNEAQ (reference sequence).

CDR3 sequence: CASSLEGGARNEQFF. The gene calls are TRBV5-1 and TRBJ2-1; TCRdb reports TRBD1, a call that lacks DNA to check it against. Germline CDR1 is SGHRS and CDR2 is YFSETQ. The CDR3 has 15 amino acids.

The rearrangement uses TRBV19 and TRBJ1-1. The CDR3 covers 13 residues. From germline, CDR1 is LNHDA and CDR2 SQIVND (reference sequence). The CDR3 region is CASSLPGGTEAFF.

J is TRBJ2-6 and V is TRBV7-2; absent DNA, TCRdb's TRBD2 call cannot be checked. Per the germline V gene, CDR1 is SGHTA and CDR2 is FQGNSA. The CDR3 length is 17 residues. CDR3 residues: CASSSGVGVVGANVLTF.

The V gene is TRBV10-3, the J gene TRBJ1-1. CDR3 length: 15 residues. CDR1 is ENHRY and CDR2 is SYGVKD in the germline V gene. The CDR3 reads CAISEYGLTNTEAFF.

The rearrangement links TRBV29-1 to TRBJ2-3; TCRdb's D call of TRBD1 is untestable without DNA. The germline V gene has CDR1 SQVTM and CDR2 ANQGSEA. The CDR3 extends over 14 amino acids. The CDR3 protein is CSVVVGGLADTQYF.

The CDR3 here is CASSEAGTGYNEKLFF. The chain uses TRBV27 and TRBJ1-4; there is no DNA to check the TCRdb D call of TRBD1. CDR3 length equals 16 residues. Per the germline V gene, CDR1 is MNHEY and CDR2 is SMNVEV (reference sequence).

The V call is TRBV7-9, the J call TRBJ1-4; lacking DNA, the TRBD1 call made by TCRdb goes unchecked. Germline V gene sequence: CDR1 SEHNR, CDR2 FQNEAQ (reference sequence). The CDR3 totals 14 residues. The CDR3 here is CASSSQGTNEKLFF.

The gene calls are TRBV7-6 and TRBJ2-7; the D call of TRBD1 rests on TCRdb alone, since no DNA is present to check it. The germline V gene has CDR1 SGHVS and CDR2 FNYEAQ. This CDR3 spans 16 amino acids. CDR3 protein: CASSRGQGDLSYEQYF.

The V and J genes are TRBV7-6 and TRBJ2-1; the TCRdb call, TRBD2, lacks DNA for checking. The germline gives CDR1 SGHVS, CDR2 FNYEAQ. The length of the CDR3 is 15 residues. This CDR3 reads CASSPSAGVGNEQFF.

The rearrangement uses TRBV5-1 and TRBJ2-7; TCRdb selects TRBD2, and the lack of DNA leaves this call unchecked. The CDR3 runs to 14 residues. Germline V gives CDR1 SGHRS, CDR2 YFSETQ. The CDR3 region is CASSLLAGASEQYF.

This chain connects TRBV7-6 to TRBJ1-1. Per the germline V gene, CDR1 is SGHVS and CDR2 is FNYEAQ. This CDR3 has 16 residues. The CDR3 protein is CASSLEKVIMNDEAFF. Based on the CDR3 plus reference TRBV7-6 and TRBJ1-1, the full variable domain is GAGVSQSPRYKVTKRGQDVALRCDPISGHVSLYWYRQALGQGPEFLTYFNYEAQQDKSGLPNDRFSAERPEGSISTLTIQRTEQRDSAMYRCASSLEKVIMNDEAFFGQGTRLTVV.

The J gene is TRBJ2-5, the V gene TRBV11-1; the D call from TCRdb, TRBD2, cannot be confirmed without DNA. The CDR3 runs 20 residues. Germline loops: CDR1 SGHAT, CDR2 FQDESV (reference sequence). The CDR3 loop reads CASSSLGRLAGGSLGETQYF.

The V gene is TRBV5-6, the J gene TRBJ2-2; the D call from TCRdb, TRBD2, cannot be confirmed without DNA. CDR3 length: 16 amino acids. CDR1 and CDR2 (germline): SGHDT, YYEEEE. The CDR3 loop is CASSFGRGLNPGELFF.

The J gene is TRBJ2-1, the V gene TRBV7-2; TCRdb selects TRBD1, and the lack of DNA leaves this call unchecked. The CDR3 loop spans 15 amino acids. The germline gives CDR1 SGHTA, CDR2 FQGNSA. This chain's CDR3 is CASSDRDGWNNEQFF.